Listed below are T cell receptor beta chains from one sample, sequenced in a study of blood T cell repertoires in COVID-19. This table comes from immunoSEQ multiplex PCR, and its TCRdb copy is limited to in-frame clones, with some not included. The sample carries 400,000 to 450,000 clones, 80% to 95% recorded once. Sequenced material: PBMCs or T cells enriched from blood (not recorded which). The receptors stem from a man between 18 and 29 years old who had recovered from COVID-19. CDR3s include the opening cysteine and the closing phenylalanine or tryptophan. The D gene is left open where the match is weak. Some rows have no size entry. The others give once, few or many, or a class for an expanded clone.

>TRBD2|-|TRBV19|TRBJ2-3
CASSALLAGGLTQYF
TGTGCCAGTAGTGCCCTACTAGCGGGGGGTCTCACGCAGTATTTT
>-|once|TRBV28|TRBJ1-4
CASSSYYRGQGEKLFF
TGTGCCAGCAGTTCGTACTACAGAGGCCAGGGTGAAAAACTGTTTTTT
>TRBD1|-|TRBV28|TRBJ2-7
CASSRTGYEQYF
TGTGCCAGCAGCCGGACAGGATACGAGCAGTACTTC
>-|-|TRBV29-1|TRBJ1-2
CSVEMGRGADYGYTF
TGCAGCGTTGAAATGGGGCGGGGCGCGGATTATGGCTACACCTTC
>TRBD2|few|TRBV28|TRBJ2-2
CASTPGLYTSGRPTNTGELFF
TGTGCCAGCACCCCGGGGTTGTATACTAGCGGGAGGCCTACGAACACCGGGGAGCTGTTTTTT
>-|-|TRBV5-1|TRBJ2-2
CASSLDLDRNTGELFF
TGCGCCAGCAGCTTGGACCTAGACAGAAACACCGGGGAGCTGTTTTTT
>-|-|TRBV10-2|TRBJ2-1
CASSEFLNEQFF
TGCGCCAGCAGTGAGTTCCTCAATGAGCAGTTCTTC
>TRBD1|-|TRBV3-1/TRBV3-2|TRBJ1-2
CASSQPSDRSPGYTF
TGTGCCAGCAGCCAACCCTCGGACAGGTCTCCTGGCTACACCTTC
>TRBD1|-|TRBV10-3|TRBJ1-2
CAISFGTAYSAGYGYTF
TGTGCCATCAGTTTCGGGACAGCTTATTCCGCGGGCTATGGCTACACCTTC
>-|-|TRBV7-8|TRBJ1-3
CASSIDGVSGNTIYF
TGTGCCAGCAGCATAGACGGGGTCTCTGGAAACACCATATATTTT
>-|once|TRBV9|TRBJ1-4
CASSVSPGVEKLFF
TGTGCCAGCAGCGTAAGCCCAGGGGTCGAAAAACTGTTTTTT
>TRBD2|-|TRBV7-9|TRBJ2-1
CASSLARSSAGVVDEQFF
TGTGCCAGCAGCTTAGCCCGGTCTAGTGCGGGAGTAGTAGATGAGCAGTTCTTC
>-|-|TRBV27|TRBJ2-2
CASSIGASSGELFF
TGTGCCAGCAGTATTGGGGCCTCATCCGGGGAGCTGTTTTTT
>-|-|TRBV29-1|TRBJ1-2
CSVTRAAGYTF
TGCAGCGTTACGAGGGCAGCTGGCTACACCTTC
>-|-|TRBV5-1|TRBJ1-2
CASSWTQGPGYGYTF
TGCGCCAGCAGCTGGACCCAGGGTCCCGGCTATGGCTACACCTTC
>TRBD2|-|TRBV6-5|TRBJ2-7
CASRTTASGRYEQYF
TGTGCCAGCAGAACTACCGCTAGCGGAAGATACGAGCAGTACTTC
>-|once|TRBV6-1|TRBJ1-2
CASSEGGDGYTF
TGTGCCAGCAGTGAAGGGGGAGATGGCTACACCTTC
>-|-|TRBV5-8|TRBJ1-4
CASSLGGPGPSKLFF
TGTGCCAGCAGCCTAGGGGGTCCAGGCCCTTCTAAACTGTTTTTT
>-|-|TRBV5-6|TRBJ1-3
CASSLDAVGNTIYF
TGTGCCAGCAGCTTGGATGCGGTTGGAAACACCATATATTTT
>-|few|TRBV5-1|TRBJ2-3
CASMVRVGAAGSDTQYF
TGCGCCAGCATGGTGAGAGTAGGGGCGGCAGGGTCAGATACGCAGTATTTT
>-|-|TRBV11-2|TRBJ2-7
CASSKVQGKEYEQYF
TGTGCCAGCAGCAAGGTCCAGGGTAAGGAGTACGAGCAGTACTTC
>-|-|TRBV18|TRBJ2-6
CASSPGQSGANVLTF
TGTGCCAGCTCACCAGGGCAGTCTGGGGCCAACGTCCTGACTTTC
>TRBD1|-|TRBV18|TRBJ1-6
CASSRDRDNSPLHF
TGTGCCAGCTCACGGGACAGGGATAATTCACCCCTCCACTTT
>-|-|TRBV4-1|TRBJ1-4
CASSQDGAVNEKLFF
TGCGCCAGCAGCCAAGATGGTGCAGTTAATGAAAAACTGTTTTTT
>TRBD2|-|TRBV28|TRBJ2-1
CASLAGGFNEQFF
TGTGCCAGCTTAGCGGGAGGTTTCAATGAGCAGTTCTTC
>-|-|TRBV30|TRBJ2-7
CAWSGRQGQSYEQYF
TGTGCCTGGAGTGGCCGGCAGGGTCAATCCTACGAGCAGTACTTC
>TRBD2|-|TRBV29-1|TRBJ2-3
CSVGDLAGGADTQYF
TGCAGCGTTGGGGACCTAGCGGGAGGGGCTGATACGCAGTATTTT
>TRBD2|-|TRBV5-1|TRBJ2-2
CASSSSGSANTGELFF
TGCGCCAGCAGCTCTAGCGGAAGCGCGAACACCGGGGAGCTGTTTTTT
>-|-|TRBV2|TRBJ1-1
CASGFRAEAFF
TGTGCCAGCGGTTTTCGGGCTGAAGCTTTCTTT
>TRBD1|-|TRBV7-8|TRBJ1-2
CASSLDGTGYYGYTF
TGTGCCAGCAGCTTAGACGGGACAGGTTATTATGGCTACACCTTC
>-|-|TRBV6-1|TRBJ2-7
CASCESSVWEQYF
TGTGCCAGCTGTGAGTCTTCAGTCTGGGAGCAGTACTTC
>-|-|TRBV2|TRBJ1-1
CASSDGGSEAFF
TGTGCCAGCAGTGACGGGGGGTCAGAAGCTTTCTTT
>-|-|TRBV15|TRBJ1-2
CATSRAESIGGYGYTF
TGTGCCACCAGCAGAGCCGAATCCATAGGAGGCTATGGCTACACCTTC
>TRBD2|-|TRBV2|TRBJ2-1
CASRGALRGGSYNEQFF
TGTGCCAGCAGGGGTGCTCTGCGGGGGGGCTCCTACAATGAGCAGTTCTTC
>-|-|TRBV7-9|TRBJ1-6
CASSLVSGDLSPLHF
TGTGCCAGCAGCTTAGTCTCCGGGGATTTGTCTCCCCTCCACTTT
>-|-|TRBV4-1|TRBJ1-5
CASSRSPYSNQPQHF
TGCGCCAGCAGCCGGTCCCCCTATAGCAATCAGCCCCAGCATTTT
>TRBD1|-|TRBV24-1|TRBJ1-1
CATSDPGQGIFF
TGTGCCACCAGTGACCCGGGACAGGGAATCTTCTTT
>-|-|TRBV27|TRBJ2-5
CASSLQGQETQYF
TGTGCCAGCAGTTTACAGGGGCAAGAGACCCAGTACTTC
>-|-|TRBV7-2|TRBJ2-7
CASSLAGGAREQYF
TGTGCCAGCAGCTTAGCTGGCGGGGCTCGAGAGCAGTACTTC
>-|-|TRBV27|TRBJ1-2
CASSPGGAGLLSGYTF
TGTGCCAGCAGTCCCGGCGGGGCAGGGCTCCTCTCTGGCTACACCTTC
>-|-|TRBV9|TRBJ2-2
CASSVVPGGELFF
TGTGCCAGCAGCGTAGTACCGGGAGGGGAGCTGTTTTTT
>-|-|TRBV19|TRBJ1-2
CASSPWGGAMEYGYTF
TGTGCCAGTAGCCCCTGGGGAGGGGCAATGGAGTATGGCTACACCTTC
>-|-|TRBV11-2|TRBJ1-1
CASSLDPWAQTEAFF
TGTGCCAGCAGCTTAGATCCGTGGGCACAGACTGAAGCTTTCTTT
>TRBD2|-|TRBV2|TRBJ2-3
CASSERGGPSTDTQYF
TGTGCCAGCAGTGAACGGGGAGGGCCTAGCACAGATACGCAGTATTTT
>-|-|TRBV6-1|TRBJ2-2
CASSVLGLANTGELFF
TGTGCCAGCAGTGTTTTGGGTCTAGCGAACACCGGGGAGCTGTTTTTT
>TRBD1|-|TRBV6-5|TRBJ1-1
CASRPGQGIGAFF
TGTGCCAGCAGACCCGGACAGGGGATCGGGGCTTTCTTT
>-|-|TRBV7-9|TRBJ1-6
CASSAGGGGSYNSPLHF
TGTGCCAGCAGCGCCGGGGGGGGTGGATCCTATAATTCACCCCTCCACTTT
>-|-|TRBV2|TRBJ1-2
CASRTGLDGYTF
TGTGCCAGCAGAACAGGGTTGGATGGCTACACCTTC
>-|-|TRBV5-5|TRBJ1-4
CASSGDSGGEKLFF
TGTGCCAGCAGCGGGGACTCTGGAGGCGAAAAACTGTTTTTT
>TRBD2|-|TRBV5-1|TRBJ2-5
CASSFSGRAAETQYF
TGCGCCAGCAGCTTTAGCGGGAGGGCCGCAGAGACCCAGTACTTC
>-|-|TRBV6-5|TRBJ1-6
CASTTGGNNSPLHF
TGTGCCAGCACCACAGGCGGGAATAATTCACCCCTCCACTTT
>TRBD1|-|TRBV4-1|TRBJ1-2
CASSQGGTGGNYGYTF
TGCGCCAGCAGCCAAGGGGGGACAGGGGGGAACTATGGCTACACCTTC
>-|-|TRBV28|TRBJ2-7
CASSKDSYEQYF
TGTGCCAGCAGTAAGGACAGCTACGAGCAGTACTTC
>TRBD1|-|TRBV30|TRBJ1-4
CAWSLTGGLSEKLFF
TGTGCCTGGAGTTTGACAGGGGGCCTTTCTGAAAAACTGTTTTTT
>-|-|TRBV4-1|TRBJ1-2
CASSQLPREGNGYTF
TGCGCCAGCAGCCAGCTACCCCGGGAGGGGAATGGCTACACCTTC
>-|once|TRBV6-1|TRBJ1-6
CASSENEGYPSGALHF
TGTGCCAGCAGTGAAAACGAAGGGTACCCCTCGGGAGCCCTCCACTTT
>-|-|TRBV5-1|TRBJ2-1
CASSLSGITYNEQFF
TGCGCCAGCAGCTTGTCGGGAATCACCTACAATGAGCAGTTCTTC